These 20 T cell receptor beta chains originate from one sample sequenced in a study of blood T cell repertoires in COVID-19. The method was immunoSEQ multiplex PCR; TCRdb's version includes in-frame clones alone and lacks a portion of them. The sample comprises about 250,000 clones, roughly 91% of which are singletons, and under 0.95% rests with the top ten. The sample was peripheral blood. All receptors derive from a man aged 25-45 years with acute or convalescent COVID-19.

The count of this clone is one. V gene TRBV30 combines with J gene TRBJ1-6; 7 positions agree with TRBD1. The CDR3 covers 15 residues. Trimming removed 5 bases from V and 4 bases from J; junction bases left unmatched: 8. CDR1 and CDR2 from the germline V gene are GTSNPN and SVGIG (reference sequence). The CDR3 protein is CAWDRGGIYNSPLHF. CDR3 sequence (DNA): TGTGCCTGGGACCGAGGGGGCATTTATAATTCACCCCTCCACTTT. Together with reference TRBV30 and TRBJ1-6, the CDR3 gives the full variable domain: SQTIHQWPATLVQPVGSPLSLECTVEGTSNPNLYWYRQAAGRGLQLLFYSVGIGQISSEVPQNLSASRPQDRQFILSSKKLLLSDSGFYLCAWDRGGIYNSPLHFGNGTRLTVT.

This rearrangement joins TRBV5-1 to TRBJ1-1, with a possible D match to TRBD1 (5 bases). The CDR3 length is 13 residues. V was cut by 9 bases and J by 0 bases, with 12 bases left in between. Germline V gene lookup returns CDR1 SGHRS and CDR2 YFSETQ. DNA of the CDR3: TGCGCCACCCAGACAGACATGAACACTGAAGCTTTCTTT. Amino acid sequence: CATQTDMNTEAFF.

The J gene is TRBJ1-2, the V gene TRBV6-5, with a weak D call TRBD1 (5 bases). Trimming left V 7 bases short and J 5 bases short, with 11 bases between. CDR1 and CDR2 (germline): MNHEY, SVGAGI. The CDR3 runs 12 residues. CDR3 loop: CASNLGRYGYTF. In DNA, the CDR3 is TGTGCCAGCAATCTGGGGCGATATGGCTACACCTTC.

This chain connects TRBV7-9 to TRBJ1-2; 7 bases are shared with TRBD1. The trim removed 5 bases at V and 6 bases at J, leaving 9 bases unmatched. The CDR3 covers 14 residues. Germline V CDR1 and CDR2: SEHNR, FQNEAQ (reference sequence). Written as DNA, the CDR3 is TGTGCCAGCAGCCAAAACAGGGGCATTGATGGCTACACCTTC. Translated: CASSQNRGIDGYTF.

This rearrangement joins TRBV6-5 to TRBJ2-5; D gene uncertain. V lost 5 bases and J lost 4, with 14 bases in between. From germline, CDR1 is MNHEY and CDR2 SVGAGI. CDR3 length: 14 amino acids. The CDR3 nucleotides read TGTGCCAGCAGTCTACCCCAAAGGAGAGAGACCCAGTACTTC. Encoded protein: CASSLPQRRETQYF.

The chain uses TRBV10-1 and TRBJ2-7; possibly TRBD1 for D (6 bases). The germline CDR1 and CDR2 sequences are WNHNN and SYGVQD (reference sequence). The CDR3 loop spans 15 amino acids. V gave up 0 bases and J gave up 4 bases, with 13 bases separating them. CDR3 sequence reads: CASSESVGQMYEQYF. The CDR3 DNA reads TGCGCCAGCAGTGAGTCCGTGGGACAAATGTACGAGCAGTACTTC.

The chain joins TRBV2 to TRBJ1-2; a possible D gene is TRBD1 (5 bases). Trimming pared 5 bases from V and 4 bases from J, leaving 17 bases between. Germline loops: CDR1 SNHLY, CDR2 FYNNEI. The CDR3 extends over 15 amino acids. The CDR3 loop is CASSQSSTDFYGYTF. The DNA for the CDR3 is TGTGCCAGCAGTCAAAGCTCGACAGATTTCTATGGCTACACCTTC.

Comments on this clone: An end of the junction differs from the germline gene, which may be a read error. The chain employs TRBV7-7 and TRBJ2-1, with a weak D call TRBD2 (6 bases). The CDR3 covers 13 residues. Germline CDR1 and CDR2: SSHAT and FNYEAQ (reference sequence). The CDR3 DNA reads TGTGCTAGCAGCTCGGGACTCCGCAATGAGCAGTTCTTC. Translating it yields CASSSGLRNEQFF. The whole variable domain, filled in from reference TRBV7-7 and TRBJ2-1, reads GAGVSQSPRYKVTKRGQDVTLRCDPISSHATLYWYQQALGQGPEFLTYFNYEAQPDKSGLPSDRFSAERPEGSISTLTIQRTEQRDSAMYRCASSSGLRNEQFFGPGTRLTVL.

This rearrangement joins TRBV30 to TRBJ1-2; 9 positions agree with TRBD1. With V trimmed by 4 bases and J by 4 bases, 13 bases remained unmatched. Germline assignment: CDR1 GTSNPN and CDR2 SVGIG (reference sequence). The CDR3 totals 16 residues. The CDR3 protein is CAWTIPVTGGSYGYTF. The CDR3 region has the DNA TGTGCCTGGACTATCCCCGTTACAGGGGGCTCCTATGGCTACACCTTC.

The genes are TRBV7-3 and TRBJ2-2; D is unresolved. Trimming took 0 bases from V and 0 from J, leaving 2 bases between them. This CDR3 contains 14 residues. Germline loops: CDR1 SGHTA, CDR2 FQGTGA. The CDR3 DNA reads TGTGCCAGCAGCTTAACCTCGAACACCGGGGAGCTGTTTTTT. This sequence encodes CASSLTSNTGELFF. The entire variable domain, with the rest obtained from reference TRBV7-3 and TRBJ2-2, is as follows: GAGVSQTPSNKVTEKGKYVELRCDPISGHTALYWYRQSLGQGPEFLIYFQGTGAADDSGLPNDRFFAVRPEGSVSTLKIQRTERGDSAVYLCASSLTSNTGELFFGEGSRLTVL.

This clone has just one count. The chain employs TRBV30 and TRBJ1-2; 9 bases line up with TRBD1. The CDR3 totals 15 residues. V gave up 7 bases and J gave up 4 bases; unmatched junction bases: 13. From germline, CDR1 is GTSNPN and CDR2 SVGIG (reference sequence). CDR3 protein: CASSSGTGSLYGYTF. DNA of the CDR3: TGTGCCTCTTCTTCCGGGACAGGGTCCCTCTATGGCTACACCTTC.

CDR3 protein: CASSPTRTASYEQYF. The CDR3 DNA sequence: TGTGCCAGCAGTCCTACCCGGACAGCTTCCTACGAGCAGTACTTC. The chain recombines TRBV5-5 with TRBJ2-7, with a possible D match to TRBD1 (6 bases). The germline V gene has CDR1 SGHKS and CDR2 YYEKEE (reference sequence). The ends were cut back, 5 bases at V and 1 base at J, with 16 bases in the middle. The CDR3 totals 15 residues. The whole variable domain, remainder taken from reference TRBV5-5 and TRBJ2-7, is DAGVTQSPTHLIKTRGQQVTLRCSPISGHKSVSWYQQVLGQGPQFIFQYYEKEERGRGNFPDRFSARQFPNYSSELNVNALLLGDSALYLCASSPTRTASYEQYFGPGTRLTVT.

The gene calls are TRBV19 and TRBJ1-3; a weak D match, TRBD1 (5 bases). This CDR3 contains 14 residues. The germline V gene encodes CDR1 LNHDA and CDR2 SQIVND (reference sequence). V was clipped by 7 bases and J by 6 bases, with 16 bases between them. Here the CDR3 DNA reads TGTGCCAGTAAGGTTGCGACAGAGAAAAACACCATATATTTT. It yields the protein CASKVATEKNTIYF.

The chain couples TRBV28 to TRBJ1-3; 7 bases are shared with TRBD1. The CDR3 sequence is 15 residues long. Looked up from germline, CDR1 is MDHEN and CDR2 is SYDVKM. V shed 6 bases and J 2 bases; nucleotides not matched to a gene: 7. In DNA, the CDR3 is TGTGCCAGCAGACCTCCCGGACAGGCTGGAAACACCATATATTTT. Amino acid sequence: CASRPPGQAGNTIYF.

This clone was counted a single time. The gene calls are TRBV19 and TRBJ1-2; no clear D gene. V lost 3 bases and J lost 0, with 14 bases in between. The CDR3 consists of 16 residues. Germline V gene data show CDR1 as LNHDA and CDR2 as SQIVND (reference sequence). The CDR3: CASSIEATLPNYGYTF. The CDR3 region has the DNA TGTGCCAGTAGTATTGAGGCAACCCTTCCTAACTATGGCTACACCTTC.

The gene calls are TRBV5-5 and TRBJ1-6; D is ambiguous. Germline-derived CDR1 and CDR2 are SGHKS and YYEKEE (reference sequence). The V end was cut by 4 bases, the J end by 12 bases, with 23 bases between. The CDR3 has 16 amino acids. The CDR3: CASSRGWTGSEGPLHF. The CDR3 DNA reads as TGTGCCAGCAGCAGAGGGTGGACGGGGTCAGAAGGACCCCTCCACTTT.

The chain combines TRBV6-4 with TRBJ1-2; 8 bases map to TRBD1. This CDR3 spans 15 amino acids. Germline V gene sequence: CDR1 MRHNA, CDR2 SNTAGT. Trimming cost V 4 bases and J 4 bases; bases outside gene matches: 8. The chain's CDR3 is CASSVGPGQVYGYTF. The CDR3 bases are TGTGCCAGCAGTGTGGGCCCGGGACAGGTCTATGGCTACACCTTC.

Points on this clone: Other DNA sequences in the sample encode the same CDR3. The V call is TRBV5-1, the J call TRBJ1-3, with 9 bases aligning to TRBD1. The CDR3 runs 16 residues. V lost 2 bases and J lost 0; bases outside the gene matches: 3. The germline V gene has CDR1 SGHRS and CDR2 YFSETQ. CDR3 in amino acids: CASSLQGASSGNTIYF. The CDR3, as DNA: TGCGCCAGCAGCTTACAGGGGGCGTCCTCTGGAAACACCATATATTTT. The complete variable domain, with remaining parts taken from reference TRBV5-1 and TRBJ1-3, reads KAGVTQTPRYLIKTRGQQVTLSCSPISGHRSVSWYQQTPGQGLQFLFEYFSETQRNKGNFPGRFSGRQFSNSRSEMNVSTLELGDSALYLCASSLQGASSGNTIYFGEGSWLTVV.

V and J are TRBV29-1 and TRBJ2-7; TRBD1 agrees at 7 bases. Germline V lookup: CDR1 SQVTM, CDR2 ANQGSEA. V dropped 4 bases and J dropped 6; count of bases not matched to a gene: 3. The CDR3 runs 11 residues. This chain's CDR3 is CSVASGGEQYF. The DNA of the CDR3 is TGCAGCGTTGCCTCAGGGGGCGAGCAGTACTTC.

The chain couples TRBV6-5 to TRBJ2-3; 9 bases line up with TRBD1. V lost 5 bases to trimming and J lost 3 bases; unmatched junction nucleotides: 3. The CDR3 is 14 residues long. Germline V CDR1 and CDR2: MNHEY, SVGAGI. This CDR3 reads CASSNRGRTDTQYF. The CDR3 nucleotides read TGTGCCAGCAGTAACAGGGGGCGGACAGATACGCAGTATTTT.